This TCR beta chain was sequenced during a study of blood T cell repertoires in COVID-19. Profiling relied on immunoSEQ multiplex PCR, and the TCRdb table lists in-frame clones only, not all of them. The sample holds about 300,000 clones, about nine tenths seen once. This clone was found a few times. This CDR3 contains 16 residues. The junction had 13 bases not matched to a gene; V was cut back by 11 bases and J by 0 bases. Germline V gene lookup returns CDR1 MNHEY and CDR2 SMNVEV (reference sequence). The chain has TRBV27 and TRBJ2-4, with 7 bases that match TRBD1. Sample: peripheral blood. The sequence was obtained from a woman younger than 45 who had recovered from COVID-19. CDR3 protein: CARKTYHRGAKNIQYF. CDR3 sequence (DNA): TGTGCCCGCAAAACCTACCACAGGGGAGCCAAAAACATTCAGTACTTC.